A single sample is the source of the 17 T cell receptor beta chains below, sequenced in a study of human T cells and chemical hapten exposure. Each CDR3 protein gets one entry after TCRdb re-called the RACE reads with MiXCR. The repertoire holds 350,000 to 450,000 distinct CDR3 sequences, with 5.1% as singletons. Stated time point: pre-sensitization, week 0. The treatment denotes: therapeutic diphenylcyclopropenone sensitization with weekly scalp DPC. The sample was whole blood, taken in connection with sensitization to the hapten diphenylcyclopropenone (DPC). These receptors were taken from a woman in her forties or fifties with alopecia areata. Some clones in this sample may be carry-over from other donors' samples.

The sample holds a few counts of this clonotype. The V and J genes are TRBV20-1 and TRBJ1-6; 7 bases match TRBD1. With V trimmed by 5 bases and J by 7 bases, 11 bases remained unmatched. This CDR3 region has 15 residues. CDR1 is DFQATT and CDR2 is SNEGSKA in the germline V gene (reference sequence). The CDR3 DNA follows: TGCAGTGCTTACGAGACAGGGACGGGGAATTCACCCCTCCACTTT. Protein product: CSAYETGTGNSPLHF.

In this sample, this clonotype turned up a few times. This rearrangement joins TRBV20-1 to TRBJ2-1; the match to TRBD2 covers 10 bases. The CDR3 has 15 residues. CDR1 and CDR2 (germline): DFQATT, SNEGSKA (reference sequence). Unmatched junction bases numbered 9, after V lost 1 base and J lost 9 bases. DNA for the CDR3: TGCAGTGCTAGAGCGGAACTAGCGGGGACGACTGAGCAGTTCTTC. Its protein is CSARAELAGTTEQFF.

Comments on this clonotype: An end of the junction does not agree with germline; a read error may underlie this. The chain joins TRBV5-6 to TRBJ2-7; D may be TRBD1 (5 bases). Germline V gene data show CDR1 as SGHDT and CDR2 as YYEEEE. The CDR3 sequence is 12 residues long. CDR3 nucleotide sequence: TGTGCCGGCAGCCCAGGGCCCTACGAGCAGTACTTC. Translation: CAGSPGPYEQYF.

In its sample, this clonotype was seen many times. The chain recombines TRBV12-3 or TRBV12-4 with TRBJ2-1, with 13 bases matching TRBD2. The CDR3 runs 18 residues. With 0 bases clipped from V and 4 bases from J, the junction kept 6 bases outside the gene matches. The CDR3 nucleotides are TGTGCCAGCAGTTTAGCGGGTGGGACTAGCGGGATGTACAATGAGCAGTTCTTC. This codes for CASSLAGGTSGMYNEQFF.

There are many counts of this clonotype. J is TRBJ2-3 and V is TRBV6-1, with a possible D match to TRBD1 (5 bases). Trimming removed 5 bases from V and 4 bases from J, with 13 bases in between. CDR3 length equals 14 residues. Germline V gives CDR1 MNHNS, CDR2 SASEGT. The CDR3 spells CASSLQGSADTQYF. The CDR3 DNA sequence: TGTGCCAGCAGTCTCCAGGGAAGCGCAGATACGCAGTATTTT.

The chain joins TRBV19 to TRBJ1-2; D remains unclear. V was shortened by 7 bases and J by 0 bases, with 12 bases between the two germline ends. There are 14 residues in the CDR3. Germline loops: CDR1 LNHDA, CDR2 SQIVND (reference sequence). The CDR3 here is CASTDGRSNYGYTF. DNA for the CDR3: TGTGCCAGTACTGATGGGCGTTCTAACTATGGCTACACCTTC.

This clonotype was detected many times. The rearrangement links TRBV20-1 to TRBJ2-7, with D possibly being TRBD2 (5 bases). Germline V CDR1 and CDR2: DFQATT, SNEGSKA (reference sequence). CDR3 length equals 11 residues. V lost 7 bases and J lost 5, with 12 bases in between. In nucleotides, the CDR3 is TGCAGTGGAGGGAGAGCTGACGAGCAGTACTTC. This codes for CSGGRADEQYF.

Many counts were recorded for this clonotype. This rearrangement joins TRBV20-1 to TRBJ2-1, with 9 bases fitting TRBD1. Unmatched junction bases numbered 5, after V lost 2 bases and J lost 0 bases. Germline CDR1 and CDR2: DFQATT and SNEGSKA (reference sequence). The CDR3 has 16 amino acids. This chain's CDR3 is CSARLTGGPSYNEQFF. The CDR3 coding sequence is TGCAGTGCTAGATTAACAGGGGGCCCCTCCTACAATGAGCAGTTCTTC.

This clonotype was seen a few times. The chain combines TRBV6-6 with TRBJ1-1, with D maybe TRBD1 (5 bases). V was cut by 8 bases and J by 5 bases, with 18 bases left in between. This CDR3 region has 14 residues. Per the germline V gene, CDR1 is MNHNY and CDR2 is SVGAGI (reference sequence). The CDR3 sequence: CASPGNSAGTEAFF. The CDR3 nucleotides read TGTGCCAGCCCAGGGAATTCTGCAGGGACTGAAGCTTTCTTT.

This clonotype was picked up many times. The chain is built from TRBV20-1 and TRBJ2-1; 8 bases map to TRBD2. The CDR3 spans 17 residues. Germline V lookup: CDR1 DFQATT, CDR2 SNEGSKA (reference sequence). V lost 1 base and J lost 0; bases outside the gene matches: 8. CDR3 in DNA: TGCAGTGCTAGAGGGGTTAGCGGGATAAGCTCCTACAATGAGCAGTTCTTC. It specifies CSARGVSGISSYNEQFF.

This clonotype came up many times. V usage is TRBV11-2 and J usage is TRBJ2-3; TRBD2 might be the D (7 bases). Trimming cost V 8 bases and J 0 bases, with 18 bases left between them. Germline CDR1 is SGHAT and CDR2 is FQNNGV. The CDR3 extends over 16 amino acids. This chain's CDR3 is CASGPGGGASTDTQYF. In DNA, the CDR3 is TGTGCCAGCGGTCCGGGGGGCGGGGCTAGCACAGATACGCAGTATTTT.

This clonotype came up many times. The chain couples TRBV7-8 to TRBJ2-3; TRBD2 matches at 7 bases. Germline V CDR1 and CDR2: SGHVS, FQNEAQ. Losses at the gene ends were 6 bases for V and 8 bases for J; bases not matched to a gene: 14. CDR3 length: 15 residues. The CDR3 bases are TGTGCCAGCAGTTACACTAGGGCCTGGGGGGGTACGCAGTATTTT. This encodes CASSYTRAWGGTQYF. The full variable domain, its missing parts supplied by reference TRBV7-8 and TRBJ2-3, is GAGVSQSPRYKVAKRGQDVALRCDPISGHVSLFWYQQALGQGPEFLTYFQNEAQLDKSGLPSDRFFAERPEGSVSTLKIQRTQQEDSAVYLCASSYTRAWGGTQYFGPGTRLTVL.

The table lists this clonotype with a few counts. The chain recombines TRBV14 with TRBJ2-1; no firm D call. There are 14 residues in the CDR3. Germline CDR1 and CDR2: SGHDN and FVKESK. V was clipped by 4 bases and J by 4 bases, with 11 bases between them. In DNA, the CDR3 is TGTGCCAGCAGCCCAGGTGAGATTTACAATGAGCAGTTCTTC. Its protein product is CASSPGEIYNEQFF.

Many counts were recorded for this clonotype. The chain employs TRBV5-6 and TRBJ1-5; 7 positions match TRBD1. The ends lost 2 bases at V and 0 bases at J; junction bases unmatched: 8. The CDR3 has 17 residues. CDR1 and CDR2 from the germline V gene are SGHDT and YYEEEE. CDR3 in DNA: TGTGCCAGCAGCTTCCTGCAGGGGGTAAATAGCAATCAGCCCCAGCATTTT. Translated: CASSFLQGVNSNQPQHF.

This clonotype was counted ten times or more. The rearrangement joins TRBV7-6 to TRBJ2-7; 9 bases map to TRBD1. CDR1 and CDR2 (germline): SGHVS, FNYEAQ. V shed 4 bases and J 6 bases; nucleotides not matched to a gene: 10. The length of the CDR3 is 15 residues. The CDR3 coding sequence is TGTGCCAGCAGCTCCGAGGGGACAGGGTACGCCGAGCAGTACTTC. Encoded protein: CASSSEGTGYAEQYF.

This clonotype was seen more than once but under ten times. This chain uses TRBV18 with TRBJ1-4; no firm D call. Between the trimmed V and J ends, which lost 1 base and 8 bases, there was a span of 14 bases. Germline CDR1 reads KGHSH; CDR2 reads LQKENI. The CDR3 is 15 residues long. The CDR3 region has the DNA TGTGCCAGCTCACCACTCGCGGGTATCAGAGAAAAACTGTTTTTT. Its translation: CASSPLAGIREKLFF.

This clonotype was seen at least ten times. The chain couples TRBV29-1 to TRBJ2-1, with 7 bases lining up with TRBD1. CDR1 and CDR2 from the germline V gene are SQVTM and ANQGSEA. This CDR3 has 16 amino acids. V lost 0 bases, J lost 6 bases, and 11 bases stayed unmatched. CDR3 sequence: CSVEDKEAPGGNEQFF. CDR3 nucleotides: TGCAGCGTTGAAGATAAGGAGGCCCCAGGGGGCAATGAGCAGTTCTTC.